Listed here are 9 T cell receptor beta chains from one sample, sequenced in a study of cytomegalovirus exposure and HLA in healthy donors. Use of 60 Vbeta and 13 Jbeta primers characterized the PCR. Using immunoSEQ multiplex PCR, the repertoire was profiled, and TCRdb retains in-frame clones only, with some absent. The table includes about 210,000 clones, around 78% detected once. The specimen was PBMCs. Every receptor here comes from a boy between 10 and 17 years old in good health and CMV-seronegative.

The chain combines TRBV5-6 with TRBJ1-6; the match to TRBD1 covers 7 bases. V was clipped by 5 bases and J by 10 bases; unmatched bases: 9. CDR3 length: 14 amino acids. Germline V lookup: CDR1 SGHDT, CDR2 YYEEEE. CDR3 residues: CASSWQQGQSPLHF. Here the CDR3 DNA reads TGTGCCAGCAGTTGGCAACAGGGGCAATCACCCCTCCACTTT.

The gene calls are TRBV14 and TRBJ1-6; D ambiguous. Germline V gives CDR1 SGHDN, CDR2 FVKESK. The CDR3 is 13 residues long. The V and J ends lost 7 bases and 10 bases respectively, with 14 bases between them. CDR3 protein: CASTAVEGSPLHF. The CDR3, as DNA: TGTGCCAGCACCGCGGTGGAGGGATCACCCCTCCACTTT. The variable domain in full, completed from reference TRBV14 and TRBJ1-6, reads EAGVTQFPSHSVIEKGQTVTLRCDPISGHDNLYWYRRVMGKEIKFLLHFVKESKQDESGMPNNRFLAERTGGTYSTLKVQPAELEDSGVYFCASTAVEGSPLHFGNGTRLTVT.

This clone was picked up one time. CDR3 DNA: TGTGCCAGCAGCTTCCGGGACTCCCTAGAAACCGGGGAGCTGTTTTTT. Translation: CASSFRDSLETGELFF. This sequence joins TRBV7-9 and TRBJ2-2, with D possibly TRBD2 on 6 matching bases. In germline, CDR1 is SEHNR, CDR2 FQNEAQ (reference sequence). This CDR3 has 16 residues. The V end lost 3 bases, the J end lost 5 bases, and 16 bases lay between the germline ends.

The rearrangement links TRBV6-4 to TRBJ1-1, with D possibly being TRBD1 (6 bases). This CDR3 comprises 13 residues. Germline lookup yields CDR1 MRHNA and CDR2 SNTAGT. Trimming took off 4 bases at V and 5 bases at J, with 11 bases between the two ends. DNA of the CDR3: TGTGCCAGCAGTGGAACAGGGCGGACTGAAGCTTTCTTT. Residues: CASSGTGRTEAFF.

V and J are TRBV19 and TRBJ2-1, with TRBD1 matching 12 bases. From germline, CDR1 is LNHDA and CDR2 SQIVND (reference sequence). V lost 5 bases, J lost 8 bases, and 4 bases stayed unmatched. The CDR3 extends over 14 amino acids. Written as DNA, the CDR3 is TGTGCCAGTAGTGACCGGGACAGGGGGCATGAGCAGTTCTTC. Translated, it gives CASSDRDRGHEQFF.

This clone appeared a few times. This rearrangement joins TRBV2 to TRBJ1-1; D perhaps matches TRBD1 (6 bases). Trimming cost V 6 bases and J 5 bases, with 19 bases left between them. The CDR3 covers 15 residues. The germline V gene has CDR1 SNHLY and CDR2 FYNNEI. This CDR3 is CASRGITGRVTEAFF. CDR3 sequence (DNA): TGTGCCAGCAGGGGGATTACAGGGAGGGTGACTGAAGCTTTCTTT.

The V and J genes are TRBV6-5 and TRBJ1-5; tentative D call: TRBD1 (5 bases). The CDR3 contains 15 residues. The V end lost 0 bases, the J end lost 7 bases, and 13 bases lay between the germline ends. Germline lookup yields CDR1 MNHEY and CDR2 SVGAGI. The CDR3 reads CASSYSTPQGQPQHF. The CDR3 DNA reads TGTGCCAGCAGTTACTCGACACCCCAGGGACAGCCCCAGCATTTT.

This chain's CDR3 is CASTPGGWERQAKNIQYF. As DNA, the CDR3 is TGTGCCAGCACCCCTGGGGGGTGGGAGCGGCAGGCCAAAAACATTCAGTACTTC. The rearrangement joins TRBV11-2 to TRBJ2-4, with TRBD2 as a possible D gene (6 bases). Germline-derived CDR1 and CDR2 are SGHAT and FQNNGV. V gave up 7 bases and J gave up 1 base, with 23 bases separating them. This CDR3 region has 18 residues.

This clone was detected only once. The gene calls are TRBV6-6 and TRBJ1-1; no clear D. CDR3 length: 16 amino acids. The V and J ends lost 2 bases and 2 bases respectively, with 15 bases between them. CDR1 and CDR2 from the germline V gene are MNHNY and SVGAGI (reference sequence). The CDR3 region is CASSYGGRGGNTEAFF. The CDR3 DNA reads TGTGCCAGCAGTTACGGAGGGAGAGGTGGCAACACTGAAGCTTTCTTT.